The following is a T cell receptor beta chain sequence with its context. Its specificity is unknown. These data are taken from a study of Tregs in tolerant kidney transplant recipients. General study results and limits: No direct test of biological reproducibility was done here.

Sequencing used immunoSEQ multiplex PCR; TCRdb keeps in-frame clones, though not all of them. The sample carries more than 90,000 clones, 80% to 95% recorded once. Germline-derived CDR1 and CDR2 are KGHSH and LQKENI. Trimming cost V 3 bases and J 8 bases, with 13 bases left between them. This CDR3 contains 13 residues. The nonmyeloablative bone marrow transplants came from related graft donors, with transient mixed chimerism. The chain links TRBV18 to TRBJ1-2; the D gene is possibly TRBD1 (6 bases). This clonotype was obtained from a human patient who received a combined kidney and bone marrow transplant. Some of the T cells may derive from the graft donor. Sequencing used CD4+ T cells from blood (PBMCs), obtained 12 months after the transplant. The CDR3 DNA follows: TGTGCCAGCTCACCTGACAGGATCGGGGGCTACACCTTC. It encodes CASSPDRIGGYTF.